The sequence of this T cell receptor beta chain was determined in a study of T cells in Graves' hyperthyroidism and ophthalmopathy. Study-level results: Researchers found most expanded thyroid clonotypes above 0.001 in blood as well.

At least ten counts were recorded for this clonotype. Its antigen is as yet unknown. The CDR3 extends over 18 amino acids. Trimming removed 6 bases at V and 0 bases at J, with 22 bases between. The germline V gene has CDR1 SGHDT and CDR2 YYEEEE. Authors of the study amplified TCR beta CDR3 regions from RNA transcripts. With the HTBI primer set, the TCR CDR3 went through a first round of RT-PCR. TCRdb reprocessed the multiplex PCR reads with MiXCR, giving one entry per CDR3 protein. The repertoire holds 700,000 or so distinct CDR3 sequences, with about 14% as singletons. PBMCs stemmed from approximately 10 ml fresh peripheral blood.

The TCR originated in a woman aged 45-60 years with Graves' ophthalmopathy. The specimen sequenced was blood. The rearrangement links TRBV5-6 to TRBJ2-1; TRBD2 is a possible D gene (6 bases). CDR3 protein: CASKPSAGQGSSYNEQFF. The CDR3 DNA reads TGTGCCAGCAAACCTAGCGCCGGGCAAGGATCCTCCTACAATGAGCAGTTCTTC.